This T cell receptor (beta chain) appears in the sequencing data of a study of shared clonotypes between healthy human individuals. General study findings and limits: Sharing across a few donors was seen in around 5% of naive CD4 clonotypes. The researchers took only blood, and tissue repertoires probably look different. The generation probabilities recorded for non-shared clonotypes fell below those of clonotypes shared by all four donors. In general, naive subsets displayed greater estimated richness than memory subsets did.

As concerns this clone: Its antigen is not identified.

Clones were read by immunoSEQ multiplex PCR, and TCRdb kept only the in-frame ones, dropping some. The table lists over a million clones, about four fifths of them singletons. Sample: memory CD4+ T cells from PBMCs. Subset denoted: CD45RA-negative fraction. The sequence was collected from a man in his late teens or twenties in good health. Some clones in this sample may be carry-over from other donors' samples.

The CDR3 coding sequence is TGTGCCAGCAGTTTTATCCGCTACGAGCAGTACTTC. Translating it yields CASSFIRYEQYF. J is TRBJ2-7 and V is TRBV28; D is unclear. The CDR3 spans 12 residues. V lost 3 bases and J lost 3, with 6 bases in between. Germline CDR1 and CDR2: MDHEN and SYDVKM.